The rows below give T cell receptor beta chains drawn from one sample of a study of CD8 T cells in Susac syndrome. TCRdb called the immunoSEQ multiplex PCR reads again in MiXCR, with one record for every CDR3 protein. The sample contains just over 150,000 distinct CDR3 sequences, just under 95% of which appear only once. Sequences were obtained from CD8+ T cells from PBMCs. These TCRs come from a human donor with multiple sclerosis. Both conserved end residues are part of each CDR3. D genes are given only for firm matches. The size entry is marked missing in some rows and otherwise reads once, few, many or a size class.

J: TRBJ1-1
size: -
V: TRBV3-1
D: -
CDR3: CASSPPREEGLFMNTEAFF
DNA: TGTGCCAGCAGCCCTCCCAGAGAGGAAGGACTATTCATGAACACTGAAGCTTTCTTT

J: TRBJ1-2
size: -
V: TRBV9
D: -
CDR3: CASSGAGGYGYTF
DNA: TGTGCCAGCAGCGGAGCGGGCGGCTATGGCTACACCTTC

J: TRBJ1-4
size: -
V: TRBV15
D: -
CDR3: CATSTGHSNEKLFF
DNA: TGTGCCACCAGCACGGGTCATTCTAATGAAAAACTGTTTTTT

J: TRBJ2-5
size: -
V: TRBV12-3/TRBV12-4
D: TRBD2
CDR3: CASTTSGGARETQYF
DNA: TGTGCCAGCACCACAAGCGGGGGGGCGCGGGAGACCCAGTACTTC

J: TRBJ1-2
size: -
V: TRBV7-9
D: -
CDR3: CASSSRTSRESGYTF
DNA: TGTGCCAGCAGCTCTAGGACATCCCGAGAGAGTGGCTACACCTTC

J: TRBJ1-2
size: -
V: TRBV6-4
D: -
CDR3: CASSDSGGKSYTF
DNA: TGTGCCAGCAGTGACTCGGGGGGGAAGAGCTACACCTTC

J: TRBJ2-4
size: -
V: TRBV20-1
D: TRBD1
CDR3: CSAADGTDKNIQYF
DNA: TGCAGTGCTGCCGATGGGACAGACAAAAACATTCAGTACTTC

J: TRBJ2-7
size: once
V: TRBV30
D: -
CDR3: CAWSSEDRYYEQYF
DNA: TGTGCCTGGAGTTCGGAGGACAGATACTACGAGCAGTACTTC

J: TRBJ2-1
size: -
V: TRBV5-1
D: TRBD1
CDR3: CASSLARTGDDEQFF
DNA: TGCGCCAGCAGCTTGGCGAGGACAGGGGACGATGAGCAGTTCTTC

J: TRBJ1-1
size: -
V: TRBV24-1
D: -
CDR3: CATIKGNTEAFF
DNA: TGTGCCACCATAAAGGGGAACACTGAAGCTTTCTTT

J: TRBJ2-1
size: -
V: TRBV9
D: -
CDR3: CASSENNNEQFF
DNA: TGTGCCAGCAGCGAGAATAACAATGAGCAGTTCTTC

J: TRBJ1-5
size: -
V: TRBV9
D: -
CDR3: CASSAGGRNQPQHF
DNA: TGTGCCAGCAGCGCAGGTGGGCGCAATCAGCCCCAGCATTTT

J: TRBJ1-2
size: -
V: TRBV3-1
D: -
CDR3: CASSQDYDVRIYGYTF
DNA: TGTGCCAGCAGCCAGGATTACGACGTGAGGATCTATGGCTACACCTTC

J: TRBJ2-1
size: -
V: TRBV20-1
D: TRBD2
CDR3: CSASGGALEQFF
DNA: TGCAGTGCTAGCGGGGGGGCCCTTGAGCAGTTCTTC

J: TRBJ2-3
size: -
V: TRBV20-1
D: -
CDR3: CSAMGFDTQYF
DNA: TGCAGTGCTATGGGGTTCGATACGCAGTATTTT

J: TRBJ2-7
size: -
V: TRBV7-8
D: TRBD1
CDR3: CASTPDRNLEQYF
DNA: TGTGCCAGCACCCCGGACAGGAACCTCGAGCAGTACTTC

J: TRBJ1-2
size: once
V: TRBV9
D: -
CDR3: CASCCTVLYGYTF
DNA: TGTGCCAGCTGCTGCACGGTCCTCTATGGCTACACCTTC

J: TRBJ1-2
size: once
V: TRBV11-1
D: TRBD1
CDR3: CASSPGGDYYGYTF
DNA: TGTGCCAGCAGCCCAGGGGGCGATTACTATGGCTACACCTTC

J: TRBJ1-2
size: -
V: TRBV7-9
D: TRBD1
CDR3: CASSLSDRGEVGYGYTF
DNA: TGTGCCAGCAGCTTATCGGACAGGGGCGAAGTCGGTTATGGCTACACCTTC

J: TRBJ1-2
size: -
V: TRBV29-1
D: -
CDR3: CSVAEVDANYGYTF
DNA: TGCAGCGTCGCTGAGGTGGACGCCAACTATGGCTACACCTTC

J: TRBJ1-1
size: -
V: TRBV7-9
D: -
CDR3: CASSLGGLTEAFF
DNA: TGTGCCAGCAGCTTAGGGGGGCTGACTGAAGCTTTCTTT

J: TRBJ2-7
size: -
V: TRBV7-9
D: -
CDR3: CASSFSGYPYEQYF
DNA: TGTGCCAGCAGCTTCTCAGGGTACCCCTACGAGCAGTACTTC

J: TRBJ1-4
size: -
V: TRBV30
D: -
CDR3: CAWTPTGVGGEKLFF
DNA: TGTGCCTGGACTCCCACCGGGGTTGGTGGTGAAAAACTGTTTTTT

J: TRBJ2-4
size: -
V: TRBV13
D: -
CDR3: CASSGPGGLAKNIQYF
DNA: TGTGCCAGCAGCGGCCCCGGGGGACTAGCCAAAAACATTCAGTACTTC

J: TRBJ2-1
size: -
V: TRBV9
D: -
CDR3: CASSVEDSSDEQFF
DNA: TGTGCCAGCAGCGTAGAGGACAGTAGCGATGAGCAGTTCTTC

J: TRBJ2-2
size: -
V: TRBV19
D: -
CDR3: CASSLSAGELFF
DNA: TGTGCCAGTAGTCTATCCGCCGGGGAGCTGTTTTTT